This T cell receptor (beta chain) was observed in a study of T cells in Graves' hyperthyroidism and ophthalmopathy. This clonotype has a handful of counts. V was clipped by 1 base and J by 1 base, with 9 bases between them. The CDR3 sequence is 15 residues long. Germline V gives CDR1 KGHDR, CDR2 SFDVKD. It was RNA transcripts that yielded the amplified TCR beta CDR3 regions. Carried out on the TCR CDR3, a first-round RT-PCR used the HTBI primer set. TCRdb independently ran MiXCR on the multiplex PCR reads; one entry per CDR3 protein. The profile shows 300,000 to 450,000 distinct CDR3 sequences, more than 12% of them singletons. Disease duration under 2 months; hyperthyroidism patients were aged 18 to 65. Every diagnosis used clinical symptoms, serum thyroxine and TRAb, thyroid ultrasound and orbital computed tomography.

J is TRBJ2-5 and V is TRBV24-1; D is undetermined. The sequencing sample was made of blood. The receptor's source is a woman aged 25 to 39 with Graves' hyperthyroidism. The CDR3 spells CATSDFARTQETQYF. CDR3 DNA: TGTGCCACCAGTGATTTCGCAAGAACCCAAGAGACCCAGTACTTC.